The clone carrying this TCR beta chain was recorded a few times. The antigen is unknown. The data stem from a study of T-cell reconstitution after alpha-beta-depleted transplantation in children. In germline, CDR1 is MNHEY, CDR2 SVGEGT. This CDR3 is built from 22 residues. V shed 0 bases, J shed 0 bases, and the junction held 20 bases outside the gene matches. The library targeted TCRbeta and was prepared with unique molecular identifiers. TCRdb called the PCR reads again in MiXCR, with one record for every CDR3 protein. The table includes about 830,000 distinct CDR3 sequences, 16% detected once. Findings and limits, study-wide: The authors attributed T-cell counts and diversity one year after transplant mostly to newly produced T cells.

The sequenced sample was PBMCs, mostly from graft donor cells, obtained 360 days after TCRalphabeta/CD19-depleted stem cell transplant. The gene calls are TRBV6-2 or TRBV6-3 and TRBJ2-3; 8 bases align to TRBD2. The receptor's source is a male patient between 5 and 17 years old who had a stem cell transplant for acute lymphoblastic leukemia, so the T cells may come from the graft donor. Here the CDR3 reads CASSYSLFWLSGGSASTDTQYF. The DNA for the CDR3 is TGTGCCAGCAGTTACTCGTTGTTTTGGTTGAGCGGGGGAAGCGCTAGCACAGATACGCAGTATTTT.